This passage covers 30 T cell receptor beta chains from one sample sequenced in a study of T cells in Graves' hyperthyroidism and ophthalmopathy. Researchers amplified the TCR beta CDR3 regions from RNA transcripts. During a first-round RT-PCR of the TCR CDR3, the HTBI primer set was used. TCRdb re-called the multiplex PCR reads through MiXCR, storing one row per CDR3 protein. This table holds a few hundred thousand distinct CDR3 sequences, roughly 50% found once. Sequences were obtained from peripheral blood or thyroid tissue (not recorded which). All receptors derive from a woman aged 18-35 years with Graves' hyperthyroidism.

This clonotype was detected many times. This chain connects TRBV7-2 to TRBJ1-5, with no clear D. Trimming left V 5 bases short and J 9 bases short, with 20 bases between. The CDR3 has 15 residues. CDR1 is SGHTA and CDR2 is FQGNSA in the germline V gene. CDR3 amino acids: CASSPINVERRPQHF. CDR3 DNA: TGTGCCAGCAGCCCAATAAACGTGGAAAGGCGGCCCCAGCATTTT.

The CDR3 DNA reads as TGTGCCAGCAGTTACTCCCCCTGGGGCTTCGGTTCACCCCTCCACTTT. It specifies CASSYSPWGFGSPLHF. J is TRBJ1-6 and V is TRBV6-5; D may be TRBD1 (5 bases). Trimming cost V 0 bases and J 9 bases, with 15 bases left between them. Looked up from germline, CDR1 is MNHEY and CDR2 is SVGAGI. The CDR3 length is 16 residues.

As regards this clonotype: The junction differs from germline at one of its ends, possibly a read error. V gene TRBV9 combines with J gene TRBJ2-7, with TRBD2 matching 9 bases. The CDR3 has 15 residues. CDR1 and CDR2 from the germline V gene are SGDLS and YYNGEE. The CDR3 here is CVSSVKGGRDYEQYF. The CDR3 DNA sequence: TGTGTCAGCAGCGTAAAAGGCGGGAGGGACTACGAGCAGTACTTC.

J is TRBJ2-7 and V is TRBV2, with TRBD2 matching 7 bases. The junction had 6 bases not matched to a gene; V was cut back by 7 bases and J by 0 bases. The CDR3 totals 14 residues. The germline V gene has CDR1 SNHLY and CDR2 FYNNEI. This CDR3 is CASMGRESSYEQYF. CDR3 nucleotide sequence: TGTGCCAGCATGGGGAGGGAGAGCTCCTACGAGCAGTACTTC.

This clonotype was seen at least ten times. The CDR3 DNA is TGTGCCAGCAGTGTGGCGAACACTGAAGCTTTCTTT. Its protein product is CASSVANTEAFF. This sequence joins TRBV25-1 and TRBJ1-1; D unresolved. Germline loops: CDR1 MGHDK, CDR2 SYGVNS. The V end lost 4 bases, the J end lost 1 base, and 4 bases lay between the germline ends. The CDR3 is made up of 12 amino acids. Filled out from reference TRBV25-1 and TRBJ1-1, the complete variable domain reads EADIYQTPRYLVIGTGKKITLECSQTMGHDKMYWYQQDPGMELHLIHYSYGVNSTEKGDLSSESTVSRIRTEHFPLTLESARPSHTSQYLCASSVANTEAFFGQGTRLTVV.

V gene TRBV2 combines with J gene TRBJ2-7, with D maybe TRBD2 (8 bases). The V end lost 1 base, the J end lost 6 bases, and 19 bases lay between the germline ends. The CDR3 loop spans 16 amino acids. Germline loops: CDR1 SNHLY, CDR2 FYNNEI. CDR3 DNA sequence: TGTGCCAGCAGTGAAGACAGGGGTAGCGGGACTTTCGAGCAGTACTTC. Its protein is CASSEDRGSGTFEQYF.

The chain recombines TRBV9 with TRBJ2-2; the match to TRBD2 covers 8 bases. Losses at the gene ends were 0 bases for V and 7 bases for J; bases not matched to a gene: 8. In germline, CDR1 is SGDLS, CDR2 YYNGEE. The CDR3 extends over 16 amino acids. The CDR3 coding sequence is TGTGCCAGCAGCGTAGGGTCAGCGGGAGTATACGGGGAGCTGTTTTTT. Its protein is CASSVGSAGVYGELFF.

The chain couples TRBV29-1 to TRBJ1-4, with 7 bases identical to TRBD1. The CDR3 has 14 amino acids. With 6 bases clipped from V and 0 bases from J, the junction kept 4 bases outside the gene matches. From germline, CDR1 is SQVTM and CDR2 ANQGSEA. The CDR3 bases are TGCAGCGTGAGCCAGGGGGCAACTAATGAAAAACTGTTTTTT. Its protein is CSVSQGATNEKLFF.

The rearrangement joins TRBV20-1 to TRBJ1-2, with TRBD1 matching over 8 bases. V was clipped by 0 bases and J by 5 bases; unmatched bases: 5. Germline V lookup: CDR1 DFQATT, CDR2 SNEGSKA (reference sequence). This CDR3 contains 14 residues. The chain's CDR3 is CSARDWQGAYGYTF. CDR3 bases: TGCAGTGCTAGAGATTGGCAGGGGGCTTATGGCTACACCTTC.

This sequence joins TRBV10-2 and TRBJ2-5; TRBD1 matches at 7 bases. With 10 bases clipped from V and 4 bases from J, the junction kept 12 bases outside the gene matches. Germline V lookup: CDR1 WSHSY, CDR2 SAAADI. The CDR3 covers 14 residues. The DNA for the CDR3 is TGCGCCACCAGCCGGGGACAGAGTGTAGAGACCCAGTACTTC. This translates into CATSRGQSVETQYF.

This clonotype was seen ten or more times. The CDR3, as DNA: TGTGCCATCAGTGAACGAGGGAACACCGGGGAGCTGTTTTTT. Residues: CAISERGNTGELFF. The V and J genes are TRBV10-3 and TRBJ2-2; no reliable D call. The V end lost 3 bases, the J end lost 1 base, and 6 bases lay between the germline ends. CDR3 length: 14 residues. Germline V gene data show CDR1 as ENHRY and CDR2 as SYGVKD.

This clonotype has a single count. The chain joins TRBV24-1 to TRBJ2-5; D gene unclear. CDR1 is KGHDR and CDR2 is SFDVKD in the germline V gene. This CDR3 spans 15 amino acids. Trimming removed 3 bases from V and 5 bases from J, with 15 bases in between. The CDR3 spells CATSDSQETQETQYF. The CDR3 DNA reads TGTGCCACCAGTGATAGCCAGGAGACTCAGGAGACCCAGTACTTC.

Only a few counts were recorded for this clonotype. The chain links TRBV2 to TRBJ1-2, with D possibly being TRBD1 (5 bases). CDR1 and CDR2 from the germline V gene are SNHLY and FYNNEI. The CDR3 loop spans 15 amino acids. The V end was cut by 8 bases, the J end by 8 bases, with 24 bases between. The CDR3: CASRERGTVMEGYTF. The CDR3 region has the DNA TGTGCCAGCCGGGAAAGAGGGACGGTCATGGAGGGCTACACCTTC.

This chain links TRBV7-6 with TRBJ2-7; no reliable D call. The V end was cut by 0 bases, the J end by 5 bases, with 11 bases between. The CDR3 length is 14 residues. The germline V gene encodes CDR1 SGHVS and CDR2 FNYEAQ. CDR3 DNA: TGTGCCAGCAGCTTAGCTGGGGTTCTGGACGAGCAGTACTTC. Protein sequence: CASSLAGVLDEQYF.

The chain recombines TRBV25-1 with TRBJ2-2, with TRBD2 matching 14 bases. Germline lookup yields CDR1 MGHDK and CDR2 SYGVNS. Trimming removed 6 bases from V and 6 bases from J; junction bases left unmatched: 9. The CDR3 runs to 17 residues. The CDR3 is CASSRRGLAGGPGELFF. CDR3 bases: TGTGCCAGCAGCCGACGTGGACTAGCGGGAGGCCCCGGGGAGCTGTTTTTT. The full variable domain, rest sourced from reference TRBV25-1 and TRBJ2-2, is EADIYQTPRYLVIGTGKKITLECSQTMGHDKMYWYQQDPGMELHLIHYSYGVNSTEKGDLSSESTVSRIRTEHFPLTLESARPSHTSQYLCASSRRGLAGGPGELFFGEGSRLTVL.

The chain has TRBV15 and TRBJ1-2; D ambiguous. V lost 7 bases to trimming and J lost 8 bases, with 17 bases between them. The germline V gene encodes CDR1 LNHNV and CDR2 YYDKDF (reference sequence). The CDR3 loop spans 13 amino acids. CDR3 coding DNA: TGTGCCACCAAGTTCGGTGGGAGGGTCGGCTACACCTTC. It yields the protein CATKFGGRVGYTF. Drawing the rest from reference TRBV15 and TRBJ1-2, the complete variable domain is DAMVIQNPRYQVTQFGKPVTLSCSQTLNHNVMYWYQQKSSQAPKLLFHYYDKDFNNEADTPDNFQSRRPNTSFCFLDIRSPGLGDTAMYLCATKFGGRVGYTFGSGTRLTVV.

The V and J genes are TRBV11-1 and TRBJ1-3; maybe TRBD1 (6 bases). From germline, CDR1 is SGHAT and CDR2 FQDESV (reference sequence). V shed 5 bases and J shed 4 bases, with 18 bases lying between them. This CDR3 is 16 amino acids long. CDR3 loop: CASSRPQGTTGNTIYF. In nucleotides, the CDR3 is TGTGCCAGCAGCAGGCCTCAGGGGACAACAGGAAACACCATATATTTT.

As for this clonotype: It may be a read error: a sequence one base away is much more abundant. In DNA form, the CDR3 reads TGTGCCATCAGGCAACAGGGGAACACTGAAGCTTTCTTT. Its translation is CAIRQQGNTEAFF. The rearrangement uses TRBV10-3 and TRBJ1-1; D might be TRBD1 (6 bases). Germline values: CDR1 ENHRY, CDR2 SYGVKD. The CDR3 has 13 residues. The V end lost 6 bases, the J end lost 1 base, and 9 bases lay between the germline ends.

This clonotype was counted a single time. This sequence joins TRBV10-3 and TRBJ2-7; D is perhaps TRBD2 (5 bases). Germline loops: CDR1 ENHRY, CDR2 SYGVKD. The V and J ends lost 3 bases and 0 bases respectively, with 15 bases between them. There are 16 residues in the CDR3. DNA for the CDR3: TGTGCCATCAGTGAACTTCAGCGGCAGTCCTCCTACGAGCAGTACTTC. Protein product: CAISELQRQSSYEQYF.

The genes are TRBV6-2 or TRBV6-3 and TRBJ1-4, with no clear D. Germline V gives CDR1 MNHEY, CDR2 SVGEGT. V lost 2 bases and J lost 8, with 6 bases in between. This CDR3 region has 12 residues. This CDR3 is CASSYPDEKLFF. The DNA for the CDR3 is TGTGCCAGCAGTTACCCGGACGAAAAACTGTTTTTT.

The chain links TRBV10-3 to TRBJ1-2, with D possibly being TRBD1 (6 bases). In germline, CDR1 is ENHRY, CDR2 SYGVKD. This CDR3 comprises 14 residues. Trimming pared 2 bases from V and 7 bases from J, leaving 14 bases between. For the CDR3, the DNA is TGTGCCATCAGTGAGGGCGGGGGCGCAGGTGGCTACACCTTC. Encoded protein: CAISEGGGAGGYTF.

The CDR3 loop reads CASLGGRQETQHF. CDR3 bases: TGTGCCAGCTTGGGGGGGCGGCAAGAGACCCAGCATTTT. The V gene is TRBV2, the J gene TRBJ1-5; D is possibly TRBD1 (6 bases). V gave up 8 bases and J gave up 11 bases, with 19 bases separating them. The CDR3 is made up of 13 amino acids. Per the germline V gene, CDR1 is SNHLY and CDR2 is FYNNEI.

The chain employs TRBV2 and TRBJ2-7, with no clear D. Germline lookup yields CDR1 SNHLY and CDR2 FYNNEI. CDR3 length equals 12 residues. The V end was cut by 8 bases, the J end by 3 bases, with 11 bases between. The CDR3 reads CASPTDGYEQYF. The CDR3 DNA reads TGTGCCAGCCCCACGGACGGCTACGAGCAGTACTTC.

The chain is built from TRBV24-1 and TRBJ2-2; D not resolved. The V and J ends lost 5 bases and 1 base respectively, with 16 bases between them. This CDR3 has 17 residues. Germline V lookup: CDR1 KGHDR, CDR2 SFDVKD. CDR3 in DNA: TGTGCCACCAGTGCCCACCGGTCTTACAAGAACACCGGGGAGCTGTTTTTT. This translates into CATSAHRSYKNTGELFF.

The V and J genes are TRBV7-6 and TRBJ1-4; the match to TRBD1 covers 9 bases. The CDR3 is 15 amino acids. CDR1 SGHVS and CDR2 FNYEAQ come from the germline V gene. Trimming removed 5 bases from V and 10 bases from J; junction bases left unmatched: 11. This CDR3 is CASSDDRGYGGKLFF. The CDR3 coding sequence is TGTGCCAGCAGCGACGACAGGGGGTATGGTGGAAAACTGTTTTTT.

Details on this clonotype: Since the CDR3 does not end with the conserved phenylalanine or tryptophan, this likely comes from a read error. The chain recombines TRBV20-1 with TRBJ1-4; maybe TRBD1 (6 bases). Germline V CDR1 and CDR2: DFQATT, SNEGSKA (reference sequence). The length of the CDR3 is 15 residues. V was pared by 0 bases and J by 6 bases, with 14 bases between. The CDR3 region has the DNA TGCAGTGCTAGAGATGGGACAACCACTCATGAAAAACTGTTTTCT. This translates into CSARDGTTTHEKLFS.

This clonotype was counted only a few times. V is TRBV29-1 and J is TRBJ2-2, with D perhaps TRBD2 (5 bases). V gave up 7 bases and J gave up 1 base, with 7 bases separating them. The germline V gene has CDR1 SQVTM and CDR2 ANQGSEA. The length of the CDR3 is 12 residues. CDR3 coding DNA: TGCAGCGCTGAGGGGAACACCGGGGAGCTGTTTTTT. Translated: CSAEGNTGELFF.

DNA of the CDR3: TGTGCCAGCAGCGCTAGTCTGGAGAGTTATGCGGAGACCCAGTACTTC. Its protein is CASSASLESYAETQYF. The chain employs TRBV2 and TRBJ2-5; D gene ambiguous. The CDR3 covers 16 residues. V lost 6 bases and J lost 5, with 22 bases in between. The germline V gene encodes CDR1 SNHLY and CDR2 FYNNEI.

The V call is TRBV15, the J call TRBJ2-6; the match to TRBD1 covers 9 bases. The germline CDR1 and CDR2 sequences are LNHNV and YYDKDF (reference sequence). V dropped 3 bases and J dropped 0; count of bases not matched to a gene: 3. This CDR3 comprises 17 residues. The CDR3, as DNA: TGTGCCACCAGCAGGCCGGGACAGGGCTCTGGGGCCAACGTCCTGACTTTC. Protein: CATSRPGQGSGANVLTF. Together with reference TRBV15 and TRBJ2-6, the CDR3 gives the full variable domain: DAMVIQNPRYQVTQFGKPVTLSCSQTLNHNVMYWYQQKSSQAPKLLFHYYDKDFNNEADTPDNFQSRRPNTSFCFLDIRSPGLGDTAMYLCATSRPGQGSGANVLTFGAGSRLTVL.

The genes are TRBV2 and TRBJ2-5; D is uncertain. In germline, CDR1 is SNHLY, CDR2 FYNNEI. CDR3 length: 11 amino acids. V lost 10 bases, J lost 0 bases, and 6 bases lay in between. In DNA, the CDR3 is TGTGCCACTAAGGACCAAGAGACCCAGTACTTC. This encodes CATKDQETQYF.